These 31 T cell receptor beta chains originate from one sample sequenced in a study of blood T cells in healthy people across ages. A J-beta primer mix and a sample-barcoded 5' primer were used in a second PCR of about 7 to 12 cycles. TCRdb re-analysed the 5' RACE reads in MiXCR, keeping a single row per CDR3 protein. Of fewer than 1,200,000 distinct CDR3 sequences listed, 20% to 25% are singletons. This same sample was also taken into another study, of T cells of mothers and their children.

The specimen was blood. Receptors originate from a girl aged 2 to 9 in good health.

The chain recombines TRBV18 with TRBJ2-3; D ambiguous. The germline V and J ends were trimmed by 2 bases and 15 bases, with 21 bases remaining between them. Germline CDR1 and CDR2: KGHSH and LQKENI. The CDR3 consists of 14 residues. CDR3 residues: CASSPFESQSPLYF. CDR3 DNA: TGTGCCAGCTCACCATTTGAGTCCCAATCGCCGCTTTATTTT.

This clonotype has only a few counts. The DNA for the CDR3 is TGCAGCGTTGGAGTAGCGGGTAGGGGGGGGACCCAGTACTTC. It translates to CSVGVAGRGGTQYF. The chain joins TRBV29-1 to TRBJ2-1; weak D call: TRBD2 (7 bases). The DNA end is a closer match to TRBJ2-5, so the J assignment may be wrong. This CDR3 region has 14 residues. In germline, CDR1 is SQVTM, CDR2 ANQGSEA.

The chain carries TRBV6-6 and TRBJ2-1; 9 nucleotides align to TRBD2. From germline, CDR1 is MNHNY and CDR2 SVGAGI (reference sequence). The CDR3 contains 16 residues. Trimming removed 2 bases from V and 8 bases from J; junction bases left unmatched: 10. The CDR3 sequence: CASSYRREGLGDEQFF. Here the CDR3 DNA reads TGTGCCAGCAGTTACCGGCGGGAGGGTTTAGGCGATGAGCAGTTCTTC.

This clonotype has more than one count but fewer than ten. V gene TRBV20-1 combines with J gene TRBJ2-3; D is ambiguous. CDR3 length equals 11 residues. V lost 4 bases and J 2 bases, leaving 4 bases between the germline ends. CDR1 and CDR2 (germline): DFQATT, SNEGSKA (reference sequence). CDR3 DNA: TGCAGTGCTATCGACACAGATACGCAGTATTTT. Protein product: CSAIDTDTQYF.

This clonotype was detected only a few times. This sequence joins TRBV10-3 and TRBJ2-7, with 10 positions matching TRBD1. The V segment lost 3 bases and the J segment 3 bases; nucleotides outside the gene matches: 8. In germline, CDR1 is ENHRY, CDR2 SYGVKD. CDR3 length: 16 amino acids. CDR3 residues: CAISDPDRGTYYEQYF. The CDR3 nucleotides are TGTGCCATCAGTGACCCGGACAGGGGGACCTACTACGAGCAGTACTTC.

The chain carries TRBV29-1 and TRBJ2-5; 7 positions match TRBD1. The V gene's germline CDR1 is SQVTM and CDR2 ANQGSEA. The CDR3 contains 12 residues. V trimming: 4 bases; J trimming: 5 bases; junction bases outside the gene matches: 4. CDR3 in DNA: TGCAGCGTTGTCCCCAGGGGGGAGACCCAGTACTTC. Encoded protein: CSVVPRGETQYF.

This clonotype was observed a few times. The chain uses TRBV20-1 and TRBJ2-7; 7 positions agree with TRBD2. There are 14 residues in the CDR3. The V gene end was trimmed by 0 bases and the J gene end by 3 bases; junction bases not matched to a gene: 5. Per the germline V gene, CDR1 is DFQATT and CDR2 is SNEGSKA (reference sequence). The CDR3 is CSARDIRGSYEQYF. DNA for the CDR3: TGCAGTGCTAGAGATATACGCGGGAGCTACGAGCAGTACTTC.

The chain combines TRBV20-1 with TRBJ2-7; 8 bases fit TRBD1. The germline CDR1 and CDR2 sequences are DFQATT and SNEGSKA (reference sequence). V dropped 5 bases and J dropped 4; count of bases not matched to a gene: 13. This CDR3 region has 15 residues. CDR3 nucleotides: TGCAGTGCTTCCGTCCGGGACAGGAGCCTATACGAGCAGTACTTC. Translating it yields CSASVRDRSLYEQYF.

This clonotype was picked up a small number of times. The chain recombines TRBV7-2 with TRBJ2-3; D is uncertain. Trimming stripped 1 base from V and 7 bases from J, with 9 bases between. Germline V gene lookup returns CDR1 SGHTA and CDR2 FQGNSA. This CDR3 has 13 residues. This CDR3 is CASSLERRNTQYF. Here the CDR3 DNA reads TGTGCCAGCAGCTTAGAACGGCGCAATACGCAGTATTTT.

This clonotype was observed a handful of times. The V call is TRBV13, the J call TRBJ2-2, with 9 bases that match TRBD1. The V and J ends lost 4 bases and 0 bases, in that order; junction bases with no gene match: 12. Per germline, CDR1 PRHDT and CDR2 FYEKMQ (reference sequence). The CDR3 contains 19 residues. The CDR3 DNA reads TGTGCCAGCAGCTCTAGGACAGGGGCTCTTACATCGAACACCGGGGAGCTGTTTTTT. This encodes CASSSRTGALTSNTGELFF.

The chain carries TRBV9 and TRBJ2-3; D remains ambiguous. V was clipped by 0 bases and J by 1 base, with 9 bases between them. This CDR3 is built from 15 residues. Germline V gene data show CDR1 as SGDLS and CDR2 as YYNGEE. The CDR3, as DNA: TGTGCCAGCAGCGTAGACACGCACGGCACAGATACGCAGTATTTT. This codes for CASSVDTHGTDTQYF.

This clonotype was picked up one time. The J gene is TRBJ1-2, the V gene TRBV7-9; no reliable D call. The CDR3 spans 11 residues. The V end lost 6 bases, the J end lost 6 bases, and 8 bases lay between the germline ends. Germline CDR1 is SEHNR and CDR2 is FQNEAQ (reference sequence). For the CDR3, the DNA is TGTGCCAGCAGGATTTTGGATGGCTACACCTTC. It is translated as CASRILDGYTF.

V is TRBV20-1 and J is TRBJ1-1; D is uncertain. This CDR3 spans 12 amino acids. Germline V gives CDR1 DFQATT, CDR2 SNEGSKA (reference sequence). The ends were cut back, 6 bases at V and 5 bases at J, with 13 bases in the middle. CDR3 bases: TGCAGTGCCAACCTAAGTGCAACTGAAGCTTTCTTT. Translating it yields CSANLSATEAFF.

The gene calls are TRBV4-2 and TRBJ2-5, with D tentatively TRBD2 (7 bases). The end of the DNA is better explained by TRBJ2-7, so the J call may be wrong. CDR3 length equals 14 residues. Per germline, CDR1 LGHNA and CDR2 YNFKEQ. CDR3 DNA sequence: TGTGCCAGCAGCCTGGGGGGGGACATCTACGAGCAGTACTTC. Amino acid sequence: CASSLGGDIYEQYF.

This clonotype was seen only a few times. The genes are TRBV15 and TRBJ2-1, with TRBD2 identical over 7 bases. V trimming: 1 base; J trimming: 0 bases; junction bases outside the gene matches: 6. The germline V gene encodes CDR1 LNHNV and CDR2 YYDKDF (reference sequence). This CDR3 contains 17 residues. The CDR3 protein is CATSRGLSGASYNEQFF. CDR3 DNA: TGTGCCACCAGCAGAGGCCTCAGCGGGGCCTCCTACAATGAGCAGTTCTTC.

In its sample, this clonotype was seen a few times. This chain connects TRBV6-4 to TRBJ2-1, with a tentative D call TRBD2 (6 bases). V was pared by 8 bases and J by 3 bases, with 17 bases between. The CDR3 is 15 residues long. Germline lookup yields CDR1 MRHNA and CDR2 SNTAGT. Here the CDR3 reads CASAPWAGLYNEQFF. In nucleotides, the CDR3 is TGTGCCAGCGCACCCTGGGCGGGGCTCTACAATGAGCAGTTCTTC.

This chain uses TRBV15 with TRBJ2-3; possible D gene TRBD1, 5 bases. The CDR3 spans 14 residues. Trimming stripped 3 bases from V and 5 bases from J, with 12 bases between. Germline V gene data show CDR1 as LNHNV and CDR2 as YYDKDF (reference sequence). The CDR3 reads CATSSHLGVDTQYF. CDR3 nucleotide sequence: TGTGCCACCAGCAGTCACTTAGGGGTAGATACGCAGTATTTT.

The CDR3 DNA follows: TGCAGCGTTGAGACAGGGCGGCGGGACATTCAGTACTTC. Protein sequence: CSVETGRRDIQYF. This chain joins TRBV29-1 and TRBJ2-4, with 7 bases lining up with TRBD1. The trim removed 3 bases at V and 8 bases at J, leaving 7 bases unmatched. The V gene's germline CDR1 is SQVTM and CDR2 ANQGSEA. The CDR3 extends over 13 amino acids.

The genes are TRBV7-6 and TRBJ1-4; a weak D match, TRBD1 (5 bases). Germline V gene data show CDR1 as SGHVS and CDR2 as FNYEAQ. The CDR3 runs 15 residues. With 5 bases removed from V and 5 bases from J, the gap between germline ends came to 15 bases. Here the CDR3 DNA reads TGTGCCAGCAGCCTAGTGACAGCCGAGAATGAAAAACTGTTTTTT. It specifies CASSLVTAENEKLFF.

CDR3 nucleotide sequence: TGTGCCATCAGTGATCTGGCGGGGCCTACCCAAGAGACCCAGTACTTC. This encodes CAISDLAGPTQETQYF. The chain couples TRBV10-3 to TRBJ2-5, with D possibly matching TRBD2 (6 bases). This CDR3 is built from 16 residues. Trimming shortened V by 3 bases and J by 1 base, and 15 bases separated the two germline ends. Germline V CDR1 and CDR2: ENHRY, SYGVKD.

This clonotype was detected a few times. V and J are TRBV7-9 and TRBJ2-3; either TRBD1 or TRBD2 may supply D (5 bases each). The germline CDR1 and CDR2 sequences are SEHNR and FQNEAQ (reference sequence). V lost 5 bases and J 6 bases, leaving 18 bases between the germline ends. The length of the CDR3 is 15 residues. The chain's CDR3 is CASSPREGTYDTQYF. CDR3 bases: TGTGCCAGCAGCCCCCGTGAGGGGACCTACGATACGCAGTATTTT.

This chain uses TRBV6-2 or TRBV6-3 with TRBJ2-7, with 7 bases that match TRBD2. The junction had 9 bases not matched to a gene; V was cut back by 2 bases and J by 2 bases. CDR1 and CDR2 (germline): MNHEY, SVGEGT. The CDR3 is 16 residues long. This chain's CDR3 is CASSYLLAGDPYEQYF. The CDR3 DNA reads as TGTGCCAGCAGTTACCTACTGGCGGGAGACCCCTACGAGCAGTACTTC.

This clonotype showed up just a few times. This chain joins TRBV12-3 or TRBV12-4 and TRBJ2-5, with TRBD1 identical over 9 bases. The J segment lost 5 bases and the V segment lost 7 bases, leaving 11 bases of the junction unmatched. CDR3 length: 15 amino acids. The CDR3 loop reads CASKRTGEFLETQYF. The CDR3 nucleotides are TGTGCCAGCAAAAGGACAGGGGAGTTTTTGGAGACCCAGTACTTC.

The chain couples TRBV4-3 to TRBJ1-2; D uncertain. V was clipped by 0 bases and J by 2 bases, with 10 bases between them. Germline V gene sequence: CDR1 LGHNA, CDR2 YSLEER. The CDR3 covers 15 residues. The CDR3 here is CASSQDSGPNYGYTF. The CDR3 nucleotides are TGCGCCAGCAGCCAAGATTCTGGACCCAACTATGGCTACACCTTC.

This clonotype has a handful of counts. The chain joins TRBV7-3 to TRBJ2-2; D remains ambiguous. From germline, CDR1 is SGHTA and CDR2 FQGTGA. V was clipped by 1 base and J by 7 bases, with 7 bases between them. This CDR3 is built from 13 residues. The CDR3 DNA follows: TGTGCCAGCAGCTTAATACCAGGCGGGGAGCTGTTTTTT. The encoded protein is CASSLIPGGELFF.

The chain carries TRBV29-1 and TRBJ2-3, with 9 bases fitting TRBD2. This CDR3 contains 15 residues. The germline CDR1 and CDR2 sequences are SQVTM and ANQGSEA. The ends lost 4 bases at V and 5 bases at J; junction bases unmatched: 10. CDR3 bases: TGCAGCGTTGGGGAAGGCGGGGGGGTGAGAGATACGCAGTATTTT. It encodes CSVGEGGGVRDTQYF.

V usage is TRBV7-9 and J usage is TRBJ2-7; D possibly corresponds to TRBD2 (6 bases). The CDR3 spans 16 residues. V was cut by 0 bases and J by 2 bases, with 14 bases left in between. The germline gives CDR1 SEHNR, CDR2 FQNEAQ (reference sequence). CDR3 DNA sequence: TGTGCCAGCAGCTTAGCGCGCGGAGGGCCCACCTACGAGCAGTACTTC. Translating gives CASSLARGGPTYEQYF.

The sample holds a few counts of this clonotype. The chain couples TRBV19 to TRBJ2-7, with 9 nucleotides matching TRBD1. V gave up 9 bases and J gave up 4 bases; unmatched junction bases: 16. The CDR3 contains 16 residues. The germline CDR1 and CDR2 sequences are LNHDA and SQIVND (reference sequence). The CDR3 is CASRRVDRGNLYEQYF. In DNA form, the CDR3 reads TGTGCCAGCAGAAGGGTGGACAGGGGAAATTTGTACGAGCAGTACTTC.

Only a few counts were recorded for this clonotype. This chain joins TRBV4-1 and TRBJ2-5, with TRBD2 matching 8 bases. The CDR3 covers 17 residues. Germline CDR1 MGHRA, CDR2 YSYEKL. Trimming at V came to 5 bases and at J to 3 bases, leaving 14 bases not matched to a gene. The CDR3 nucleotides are TGCGCCAGCAGCATACGGCTAAGCGGGAGTAGGAAAGAGACCCAGTACTTC. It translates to CASSIRLSGSRKETQYF.

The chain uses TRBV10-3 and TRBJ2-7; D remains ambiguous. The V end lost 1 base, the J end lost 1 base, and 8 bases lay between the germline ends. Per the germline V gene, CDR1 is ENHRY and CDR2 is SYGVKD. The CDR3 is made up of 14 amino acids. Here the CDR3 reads CAISEFPGSYEQYF. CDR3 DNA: TGTGCCATCAGTGAGTTCCCCGGATCCTACGAGCAGTACTTC.

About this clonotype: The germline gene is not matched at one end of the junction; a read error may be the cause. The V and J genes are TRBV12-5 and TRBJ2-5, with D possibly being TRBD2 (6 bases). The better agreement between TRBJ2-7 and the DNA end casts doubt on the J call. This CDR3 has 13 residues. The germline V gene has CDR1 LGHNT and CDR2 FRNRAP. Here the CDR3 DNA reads TGTGCCAGTGGCCTCGGGGTCGGGGGCGAGCAGTACTTC. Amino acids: CASGLGVGGEQYF.